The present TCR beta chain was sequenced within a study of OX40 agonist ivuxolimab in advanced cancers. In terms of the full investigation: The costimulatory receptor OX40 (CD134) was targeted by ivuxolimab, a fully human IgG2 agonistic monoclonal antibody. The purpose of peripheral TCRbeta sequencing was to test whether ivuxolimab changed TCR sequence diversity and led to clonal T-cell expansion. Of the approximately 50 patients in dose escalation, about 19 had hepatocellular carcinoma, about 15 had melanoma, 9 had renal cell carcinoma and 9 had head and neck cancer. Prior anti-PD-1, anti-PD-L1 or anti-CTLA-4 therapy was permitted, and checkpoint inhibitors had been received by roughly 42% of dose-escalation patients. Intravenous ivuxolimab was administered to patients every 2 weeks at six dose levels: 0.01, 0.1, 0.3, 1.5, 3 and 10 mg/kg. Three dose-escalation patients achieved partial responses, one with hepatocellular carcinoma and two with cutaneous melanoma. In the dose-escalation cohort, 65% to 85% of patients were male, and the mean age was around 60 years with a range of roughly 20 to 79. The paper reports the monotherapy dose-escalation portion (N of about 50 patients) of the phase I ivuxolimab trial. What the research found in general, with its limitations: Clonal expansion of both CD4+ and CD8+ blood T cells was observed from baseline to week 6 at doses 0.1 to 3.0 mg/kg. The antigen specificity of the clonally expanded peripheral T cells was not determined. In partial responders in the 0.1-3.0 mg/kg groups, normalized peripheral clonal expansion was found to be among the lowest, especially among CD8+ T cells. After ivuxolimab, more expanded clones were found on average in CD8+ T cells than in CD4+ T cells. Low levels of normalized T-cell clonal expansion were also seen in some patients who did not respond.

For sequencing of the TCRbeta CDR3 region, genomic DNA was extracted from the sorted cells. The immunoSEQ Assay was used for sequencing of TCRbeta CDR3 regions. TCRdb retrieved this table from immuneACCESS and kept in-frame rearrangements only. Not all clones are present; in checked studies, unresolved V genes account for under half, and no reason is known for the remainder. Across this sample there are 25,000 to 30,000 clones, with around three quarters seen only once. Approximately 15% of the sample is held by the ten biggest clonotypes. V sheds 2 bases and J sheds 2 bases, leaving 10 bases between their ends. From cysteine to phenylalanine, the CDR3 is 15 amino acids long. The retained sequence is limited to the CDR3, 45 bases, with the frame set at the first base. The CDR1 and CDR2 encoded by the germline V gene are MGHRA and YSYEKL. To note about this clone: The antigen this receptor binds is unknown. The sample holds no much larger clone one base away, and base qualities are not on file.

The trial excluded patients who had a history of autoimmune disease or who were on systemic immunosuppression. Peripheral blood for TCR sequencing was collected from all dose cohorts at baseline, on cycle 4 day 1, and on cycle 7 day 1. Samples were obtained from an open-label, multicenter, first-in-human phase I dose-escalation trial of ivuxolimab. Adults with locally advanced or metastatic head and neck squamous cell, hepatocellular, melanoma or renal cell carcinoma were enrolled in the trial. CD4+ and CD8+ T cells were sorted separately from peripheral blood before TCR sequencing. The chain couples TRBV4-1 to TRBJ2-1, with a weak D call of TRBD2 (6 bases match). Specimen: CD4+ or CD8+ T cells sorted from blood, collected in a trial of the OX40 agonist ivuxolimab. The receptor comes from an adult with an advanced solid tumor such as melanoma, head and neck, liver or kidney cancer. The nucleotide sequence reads TGCGCCAGCAGCCAAAGGAGGGAGACCTACAATGAGCAGTTCTTC. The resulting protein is CASSQRRETYNEQFF.